Reported below is one T cell receptor beta chain. Assay: immunoSEQ multiplex PCR; the TCRdb copy retains only in-frame clones and omits some. The table has about 360,000 clones, 88% seen once. These data come from a study of blood T cell repertoires in COVID-19. The overall study: Samples representing acute and convalescent COVID-19 were sourced from the United States, Italy and Spain. Sources were T cells, B-cell-depleted T cells, or PBMCs; the material itself was cDNA or gDNA.

Grouping used clinical history reported by participants in a survey and questionnaire. The V and J ends lost 0 bases and 5 bases respectively, with 5 bases between them. Per germline, CDR1 GTSNPN and CDR2 SVGIG (reference sequence). The CDR3 spans 13 residues. The specimen was PBMCs or T cells enriched from blood (not recorded which). This clonotype was sampled from a woman aged 40 to 50 with acute COVID-19. The chain uses TRBV30 and TRBJ1-6; no definite D call. This CDR3 is CAWSVHDNSPLHF. CDR3 nucleotides: TGTGCCTGGAGTGTACATGATAATTCACCCCTCCACTTT.